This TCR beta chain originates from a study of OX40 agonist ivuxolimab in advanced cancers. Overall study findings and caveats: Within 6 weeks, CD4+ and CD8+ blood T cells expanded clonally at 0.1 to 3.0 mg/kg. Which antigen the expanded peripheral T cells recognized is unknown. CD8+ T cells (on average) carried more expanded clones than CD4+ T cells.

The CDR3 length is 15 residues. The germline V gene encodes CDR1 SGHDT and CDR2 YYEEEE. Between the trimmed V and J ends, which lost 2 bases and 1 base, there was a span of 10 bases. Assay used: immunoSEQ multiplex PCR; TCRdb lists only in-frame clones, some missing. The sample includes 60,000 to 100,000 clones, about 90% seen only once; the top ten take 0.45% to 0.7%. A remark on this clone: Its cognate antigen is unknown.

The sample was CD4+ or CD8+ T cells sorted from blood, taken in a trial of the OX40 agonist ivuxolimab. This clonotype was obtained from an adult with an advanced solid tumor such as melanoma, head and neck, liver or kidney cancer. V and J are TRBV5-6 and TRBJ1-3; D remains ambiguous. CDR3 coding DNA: TGTGCCAGCAGCTTCCGACCGGGATCTGGAAACACCATATATTTT. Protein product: CASSFRPGSGNTIYF.